This T cell receptor beta chain was captured in a study of T cells after yellow fever vaccination. Study-level points and caveats: It was a weaker secondary response, yet one that peaked faster, at day 5 versus 15. Just a small share of clonotypes turned up in the CD4 compartment as well as the CD8 compartment.

On this clonotype itself: The target antigen is unknown.

The CDR3 runs 13 residues. V was pared by 2 bases and J by 8 bases, with 10 bases between. The germline CDR1 and CDR2 sequences are SGHTA and FQGTGA. By 5'RACE template switching, TCR cDNA was produced, with a universal primer site and UMIs added in the process. TCRdb re-analysed the 5' RACE reads in MiXCR, keeping a single row per CDR3 protein. The repertoire has approximately 120,000 distinct CDR3 sequences, roughly 8.2% of them found once; the top ten carry about two fifths. The source material was CD8+ T cells sorted from PBMCs, sampled on the day of the yellow fever booster vaccination. This TCR was recovered from a man aged 18 to 29 who received the YFV17D yellow fever vaccine. The genes are TRBV7-3 and TRBJ2-1; D is undetermined. This CDR3 reads CASSLLPQDEQFF. DNA for the CDR3: TGTGCCAGCAGCTTACTACCCCAGGATGAGCAGTTCTTC.